Listed here are 5 T cell receptor beta chains from one sample, sequenced in a study of blood T cells in healthy people across ages. A J-beta primer mix and a sample-barcoded 5' primer were used in a second PCR of about 7 to 12 cycles. Each CDR3 protein is one row after TCRdb ran MiXCR on the 5' RACE reads. The sample carries 900,000 to 950,000 distinct CDR3 sequences, around 29% recorded once. These same records also appear under a second study, on T cells of mothers and their children.

Sequencing was carried out using blood. The receptors stem from a woman aged 40 to 49 in good health.

In its sample, this clonotype was seen many times. The junction departs from germline at one end; a sequencing error may be responsible. The rearrangement joins TRBV12-3 or TRBV12-4 to TRBJ2-3; D not certain. CDR3 length: 15 residues. CDR3 DNA: TGTGCCAGCAGTCCCGCCCGTGCGAGTCCAGATGCGCAGTATTTT. It codes for CASSPARASPDAQYF.

The sample holds a few counts of this clonotype. The chain is built from TRBV28 and TRBJ2-3, with TRBD1 as a possible D gene (6 bases). V was trimmed by 3 bases and J by 2 bases, leaving 18 bases between them. CDR1 and CDR2 from the germline V gene are MDHEN and SYDVKM. The length of the CDR3 is 17 residues. For the CDR3, the DNA is TGTGCCAGCAGTTTGGAACTTACAGGGATGACCACAGATACGCAGTATTTT. It codes for CASSLELTGMTTDTQYF.

This clonotype was observed at least ten times. The chain employs TRBV12-3 or TRBV12-4 and TRBJ1-6; 9 nucleotides line up with TRBD1. The CDR3 has 15 amino acids. After removal of 6 bases from V and 1 base from J, the junction contained 1 base not matched to a gene. The CDR3 region has the DNA TGTGCCAGCAGGACAGGGGGATCCTATAATTCACCCCTCCACTTT. Its translation: CASRTGGSYNSPLHF.

V usage is TRBV9 and J usage is TRBJ2-3; 7 positions agree with TRBD1. The V segment lost 1 base and the J segment 4 bases; nucleotides outside the gene matches: 6. In germline, CDR1 is SGDLS, CDR2 YYNGEE. This CDR3 is built from 15 residues. CDR3 DNA: TGTGCCAGCAGCGTATGGGGACAGCTAGCAGATACGCAGTATTTT. This sequence encodes CASSVWGQLADTQYF.

The V call is TRBV14, the J call TRBJ2-1; no reliable D call. CDR3 length: 13 residues. Between the trimmed V and J ends, which lost 4 bases and 8 bases, there was a span of 12 bases. Germline V gives CDR1 SGHDN, CDR2 FVKESK. The CDR3 nucleotides are TGTGCCAGCAGCCCTGCTTTGGGGTATGAGCAGTTCTTC. It is translated as CASSPALGYEQFF. Using reference TRBV14 and TRBJ2-1 for the parts outside the CDR3, the full variable domain is EAGVTQFPSHSVIEKGQTVTLRCDPISGHDNLYWYRRVMGKEIKFLLHFVKESKQDESGMPNNRFLAERTGGTYSTLKVQPAELEDSGVYFCASSPALGYEQFFGPGTRLTVL.